A selection of T cell receptor beta chains follows, all from one sample in a study of blood T cell repertoires in COVID-19. Method: immunoSEQ multiplex PCR; TCRdb's copy keeps in-frame clones and lacks some. The sample carries some 250,000 clones, around 89% recorded once. Sequencing input: PBMCs or T cells enriched from blood (not recorded which). Receptors originate from a man aged 40-49 years who had recovered from COVID-19. CDR3s include the opening cysteine and the closing phenylalanine or tryptophan. D genes are given only for firm matches. Size values are once, few and many counts, or a class for expanded clones, and some rows have none.

TRBV2	12	.	.	TRBJ1-6	TGTGCCAGCAGAAAGGACAAGGAGTTCCTCCACTTT	CASRKDKEFLHF
TRBV30	18	TRBD1	.	TRBJ1-4	TGTGCCTGGAGTAGGGACTTTTTGGAAGACAGGGGAGGTGAAAAACTGTTTTTT	CAWSRDFLEDRGGEKLFF
TRBV7-2	16	TRBD2	.	TRBJ2-1	TGTGCCAGCAGCTTAGCGGGTAGCGGGAGGAACAATGAGCAGTTCTTC	CASSLAGSGRNNEQFF
TRBV4-2	15	.	.	TRBJ1-4	TGTGCCAGCAGCCAAGGTGGAGGATTTAATGAAAAACTGTTTTTT	CASSQGGGFNEKLFF
TRBV28	13	.	few	TRBJ2-7	TGTGCCAGCAGTTGGACAGCTACCTACGAGCAGTACTTC	CASSWTATYEQYF
TRBV11-2	14	TRBD2	.	TRBJ2-1	TGTGCCAGTAAAGCGGGAGGGCCGAGGAATGAGCAGTTCTTC	CASKAGGPRNEQFF
TRBV4-2	16	.	.	TRBJ2-4	TGTGCCAGCAGCCAAGGACCACTAGGCAATGAAAACATTCAGTACTTC	CASSQGPLGNENIQYF
TRBV28	16	TRBD2	.	TRBJ2-1	TGTGCCAGCACTCTCATGGGACTAGCGGAGGACAATGAGCAGTTCTTC	CASTLMGLAEDNEQFF
TRBV5-5	15	.	.	TRBJ2-7	TGTGCCAGCAGCCATGGCCCGTCAAGCTCCTACGAGCAGTACTTC	CASSHGPSSSYEQYF
TRBV3-1/TRBV3-2	14	.	.	TRBJ1-5	TGTGCCAGCAGCCAATCAGGGAGCAATCAGCCCCAGCATTTT	CASSQSGSNQPQHF
TRBV30	11	.	.	TRBJ1-2	TGTGCCTGCAACAGTAACTATGGCTACACCTTC	CACNSNYGYTF
TRBV29-1	14	TRBD1	.	TRBJ1-1	TGCAGCGTCCACCCGGGACAGCGCAACACTGAAGCTTTCTTT	CSVHPGQRNTEAFF
TRBV29-1	14	.	once	TRBJ1-5	TGCAGCGTTGAAGAAGGCGGCCAGAACCAGCCCCAGCATTTT	CSVEEGGQNQPQHF
TRBV7-9	17	.	.	TRBJ2-4	TGTGCCAGCAGCTTAAGTTACAGGTCGTTAGCCAAAAACATTCAGTACTTC	CASSLSYRSLAKNIQYF
TRBV5-1	15	TRBD1	.	TRBJ1-5	TGCGCCAGCAGCTTGGTACCGGACAGGCATCAGCCCCAGCATTTT	CASSLVPDRHQPQHF
TRBV2	14	TRBD1	few	TRBJ2-7	TGTGCCAGCAGTCGACAGGGGTCCTCCTACGAGCAGTACTTC	CASSRQGSSYEQYF
TRBV25-1	14	.	.	TRBJ2-2	TGTGCCAGCAGTGAATATTATCGCGCTGGGGAGCTGTTTTTT	CASSEYYRAGELFF
TRBV27	15	TRBD1	.	TRBJ2-7	TGTGCCAGCAGGTTATGGGGGGACAGGGAATACGAGCAGTACTTC	CASRLWGDREYEQYF
TRBV3-1/TRBV3-2	16	TRBD2	.	TRBJ2-3	TGTGCCAGCAGCTCTAGCGGGAGTGGTCGGACAGATACGCAGTATTTT	CASSSSGSGRTDTQYF
TRBV7-6	16	TRBD1	.	TRBJ1-1	TGTGCCAGCAGCTTAGTAGGAGACAGGGGCCACACTGAAGCTTTCTTT	CASSLVGDRGHTEAFF
TRBV5-4	16	.	.	TRBJ1-1	TGTGCCAGCAGCTCCGGAGGGAACTACCTGAACACTGAAGCTTTCTTT	CASSSGGNYLNTEAFF
TRBV11-1	15	.	few	TRBJ1-2	TGTGCCAGCAGCTTAAATCCTGGCTTTGGCTATGGCTACACCTTC	CASSLNPGFGYGYTF
TRBV11-3	13	TRBD1	once	TRBJ2-7	TGTGCCAGCAGCTTCCGTCAGGGGGACGAGCAGTACTTC	CASSFRQGDEQYF
TRBV5-4	14	.	.	TRBJ1-3	TGTGCCAGCAGCGCACAGGGCGCTGGAAACACCATATATTTT	CASSAQGAGNTIYF
TRBV4-1	15	TRBD1	.	TRBJ1-3	TGCGCCAGCAGCCAAGTCGACAGGGAGGGAAACACCATATATTTT	CASSQVDREGNTIYF
TRBV28	18	.	.	TRBJ1-1	TGTGCCAGCAGTTTCCCCTTGTTCAACCCGGGGATGAACACTGAAGCTTTCTTT	CASSFPLFNPGMNTEAFF
TRBV30	13	TRBD1	.	TRBJ1-1	TGTGCCTGGAGTGTACTGGACAGGGGGGTGGCTTTCTTT	CAWSVLDRGVAFF
TRBV9	15	.	.	TRBJ1-5	TGTGCCAGCAGCTCCAGTGGGGGGGGCGGTCAGCCCCAGCATTTT	CASSSSGGGGQPQHF
TRBV5-1	14	.	.	TRBJ2-7	TGCGCCAGCAGCTTGGGACTATCTACGTTTGAGCAGTACTTC	CASSLGLSTFEQYF
TRBV18	14	TRBD1	.	TRBJ2-5	TGTGCCAGCTCACCAACAGGGGGTCAAGAGACCCAGTACTTC	CASSPTGGQETQYF
TRBV18	13	TRBD1	.	TRBJ1-1	TGTGCCAGCTCACCCAGGGGGGACACTGAAGCTTTCTTT	CASSPRGDTEAFF
TRBV4-1	15	.	.	TRBJ1-3	TGCGCCAGCAGCGTAAGTCGGGAGATAGGAAACACCATATATTTT	CASSVSREIGNTIYF
TRBV24-1	16	.	.	TRBJ2-1	TGTGCCACCAGTGATTTGCGGGCCGGACACTACAATGAGCAGTTCTTC	CATSDLRAGHYNEQFF
TRBV4-1	17	.	.	TRBJ2-3	TGCGCCAGCAGTCGCTTCGCAACCGGTGCTAGCACAGATACGCAGTATTTT	CASSRFATGASTDTQYF
TRBV30	13	.	.	TRBJ2-7	TGTGCCTGGAGTGAAGCAGTGGGGCGCGAGCAGTACTTC	CAWSEAVGREQYF
TRBV5-1	13	.	.	TRBJ1-1	TGCGCCAGCAGCTTGGGACAGTTCACTGAAGCTTTCTTT	CASSLGQFTEAFF